The present T cell receptor (beta chain) was sequenced within a study of T cells in women clearing cervical HPV infection. Details on this clone: The read terminates 3 residues before the CDR3 end, so the remaining end is supplied by the germline J gene.

Sequencing used immunoSEQ multiplex PCR; TCRdb keeps in-frame clones, though not all of them. Its listing shows approximately 30,000 clones. The V gene's germline CDR1 is SGHNT and CDR2 YYREEE (reference sequence). V lost 2 bases, J lost 0 bases, and 6 bases stayed unmatched. The CDR3 runs to 16 residues. Sequencing was done on a sample of blood buffy coat. The chain couples TRBV5-4 to TRBJ2-7; 9 bases match TRBD1. The TCR sequence derives from a woman between 18 and 69 years old with a cervical HPV16 infection that either progressed to CIN3+ or cleared (not recorded which). The CDR3 bases that were read are TGTGCCAGCAGCTTTACAGGGGGCAATCGCTCCTACGAG. Its translation: CASSFTGGNRSYE. The entire CDR3 sequence reads CASSFTGGNRSYEQYF.